The present TCR beta chain was sequenced within a study of identical twins. Healthy Caucasians made up all donors. A universal primer site arose from template switching, and cDNA bore unique molecular identifiers. Using its own MiXCR run on the 5' RACE reads, TCRdb lists one record per CDR3 protein. The sample lists approximately 300,000 distinct CDR3 sequences; just under 9.5% were seen once. This CDR3 comprises 15 residues. V lost 5 bases, J lost 0 bases, and 13 bases lay in between. Germline CDR1 and CDR2: SGHAT and FQDESV (reference sequence). Study-wide points: A lower insertion count was a feature of abundant cord blood beta clonotypes, with no such feature in memory repertoires. Out-of-frame alpha sequences shared by twins were enriched for low generation probability.

Note on this clonotype: What it recognizes is unknown.

These same records also appear under a second study, on yellow fever vaccine responses in identical twins.

The sequence derives from a woman aged 18-30 years in good health. The specimen sequenced was CD8+ T cells sorted from blood. The V call is TRBV11-1, the J call TRBJ1-1; D possibly corresponds to TRBD1 (5 bases). DNA of the CDR3: TGTGCCAGCAGCCCCAGGGACTGGATGAACACTGAAGCTTTCTTT. Residues: CASSPRDWMNTEAFF.